What follows are 7 T cell receptor beta chains derived from one specimen sequenced in a study of blood T cell repertoires in COVID-19. The table came from immunoSEQ multiplex PCR; TCRdb's copy has only in-frame clones and leaves some out. The table includes some 210,000 clones, 80% to 90% detected once. Sample: PBMCs or T cells enriched from blood (not recorded which). These TCRs come from a man between 35 and 55 years old who had recovered from COVID-19.

The rearrangement joins TRBV7-8 to TRBJ2-5, with a possible D match to TRBD1 (5 bases). V dropped 5 bases and J dropped 5 bases, with 12 bases sitting between them. This CDR3 is built from 13 residues. Germline V lookup: CDR1 SGHVS, CDR2 FQNEAQ. CDR3 sequence reads: CASSRPGWETQYF. The DNA for the CDR3 is TGTGCCAGCAGCCGCCCAGGGTGGGAGACCCAGTACTTC.

The gene calls are TRBV19 and TRBJ1-1, with 12 nucleotides matching TRBD1. The germline CDR1 and CDR2 sequences are LNHDA and SQIVND (reference sequence). The CDR3 is 16 amino acids. Trimming at V came to 1 base and at J to 5 bases, leaving 5 bases not matched to a gene. CDR3: CASSIAGTGGWTEAFF. In DNA form, the CDR3 reads TGTGCCAGTAGTATAGCCGGGACAGGGGGCTGGACTGAAGCTTTCTTT.

The rearrangement links TRBV21-1 to TRBJ2-7; TRBD1, the table's D call, was not compared with the DNA. TRBV21-1 has pseudogene status. The CDR3 runs 17 residues. CDR3 in DNA: TGTGCCAGCAGCACGCGACTGAGGGGGACAGAGACTTACGAGCAGTACTTC. This gives the protein CASSTRLRGTETYEQYF.

This chain joins TRBV19 and TRBJ1-2; 9 bases are a match to TRBD1. Germline V gene lookup returns CDR1 LNHDA and CDR2 SQIVND (reference sequence). The ends lost 8 bases at V and 0 bases at J; junction bases unmatched: 10. This CDR3 is built from 16 residues. DNA for the CDR3: TGTGCCAGTTCATTTGCCGGGACAGGGACTAACTATGGCTACACCTTC. The encoded protein is CASSFAGTGTNYGYTF.

The rearrangement uses TRBV19 and TRBJ1-2, with TRBD1 as a possible D gene (5 bases). The CDR3 totals 14 residues. V lost 6 bases to trimming and J lost 8 bases, with 19 bases between them. Per germline, CDR1 LNHDA and CDR2 SQIVND (reference sequence). CDR3 sequence (DNA): TGTGCCAGTAGAGAAACAGGCGGAACTAAAGGCTACACCTTC. Residues: CASRETGGTKGYTF.

The genes are TRBV29-1 and TRBJ2-1, with TRBD2 as a possible D gene (6 bases). V was cut by 0 bases and J by 9 bases, with 21 bases left in between. The length of the CDR3 is 16 residues. Per the germline V gene, CDR1 is SQVTM and CDR2 is ANQGSEA. The CDR3, as DNA: TGCAGCGTTGAAGATCGTTGGAGGGACCAAACTTTTGAGCAGTTCTTC. It is translated as CSVEDRWRDQTFEQFF.

This chain links TRBV14 with TRBJ1-2; 7 positions agree with TRBD1. CDR1 is SGHDN and CDR2 is FVKESK in the germline V gene. With V trimmed by 2 bases and J by 7 bases, 7 bases remained unmatched. The CDR3 is 14 residues long. CDR3 loop: CASSQSRGRGGYTF. In DNA, the CDR3 is TGTGCCAGCAGCCAATCGAGGGGGCGCGGTGGCTACACCTTC. The full variable domain, rest sourced from reference TRBV14 and TRBJ1-2, is EAGVTQFPSHSVIEKGQTVTLRCDPISGHDNLYWYRRVMGKEIKFLLHFVKESKQDESGMPNNRFLAERTGGTYSTLKVQPAELEDSGVYFCASSQSRGRGGYTFGSGTRLTVV.